The clone carrying this T cell receptor beta chain rates as medium-sized (0.01 to 0.1%). The antigen remains undetermined. Four subsets defined by PD-1 and/or TIGIT were sorted from live CD3+CD8+TCRalphabeta+ cells. This entry is derived from a study of circulating CD8 cells and anti-PD-1 response in melanoma. Study background: Six of 13 patients had prior targeted therapy or immunotherapy; seven did not.

Whole-study results and caveats: Some patients were treatment-naive; others were previously treated.

TCR libraries were prepared from approximately 15 ng of total RNA with the QIAseq Immune Repertoire TCR panel. TCRdb fed the reads into MiXCR, producing one record per CDR3 protein. The table includes several hundred distinct CDR3 sequences, 7% detected once. The origin of this receptor is a human donor with melanoma. The sequences come from CD8+ T cells from PBMCs, collected at baseline or after one month of anti-PD-1 therapy (not recorded which).

DNA of the CDR3: TGTGCCAGCACTGGAGGGTTCTACGAGCAGTACTTC. This codes for CASTGGFYEQYF. The chain employs TRBV6-6 and TRBJ2-7, with D perhaps matching TRBD2 (6 bases). The CDR3 spans 12 residues. The germline gives CDR1 MNHNY, CDR2 SVGAGI (reference sequence). V lost 7 bases and J lost 3, with 10 bases in between.